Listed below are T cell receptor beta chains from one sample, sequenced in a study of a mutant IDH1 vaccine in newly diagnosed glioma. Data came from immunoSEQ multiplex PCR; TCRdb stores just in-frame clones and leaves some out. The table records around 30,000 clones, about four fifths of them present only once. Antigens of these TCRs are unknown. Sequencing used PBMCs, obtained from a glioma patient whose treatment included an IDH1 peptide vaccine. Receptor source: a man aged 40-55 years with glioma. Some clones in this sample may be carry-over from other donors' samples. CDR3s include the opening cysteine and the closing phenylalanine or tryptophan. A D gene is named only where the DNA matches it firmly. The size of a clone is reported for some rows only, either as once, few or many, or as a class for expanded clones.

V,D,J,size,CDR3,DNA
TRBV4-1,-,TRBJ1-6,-,CASSQDQAGVNSPLHF,TGCGCCAGCAGCCAAGATCAAGCAGGGGTCAATTCACCCCTCCACTTT
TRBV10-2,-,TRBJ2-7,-,CASITNAYEQYF,TGCGCCAGCATAACAAACGCCTACGAGCAGTACTTC
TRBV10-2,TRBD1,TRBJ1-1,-,CASSKPDRGEEAFF,TGCGCCAGCAGTAAACCGGACAGGGGAGAAGAAGCTTTCTTT
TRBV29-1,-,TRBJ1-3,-,CSALLGGGNTIYF,TGCAGCGCCCTGCTCGGTGGAGGAAACACCATATATTTT
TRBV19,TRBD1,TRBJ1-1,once,CASTPGGWTEAFF,TGTGCCAGTACCCCAGGGGGGTGGACTGAAGCTTTCTTT
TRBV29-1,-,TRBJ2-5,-,CSVEVGGQETQYF,TGCAGCGTTGAAGTTGGGGGTCAAGAGACCCAGTACTTC
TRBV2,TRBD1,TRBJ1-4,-,CASSWDRDIEKLFF,TGTGCCAGCAGTTGGGACAGGGACATAGAAAAACTGTTTTTT
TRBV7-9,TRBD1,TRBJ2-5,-,CASSPRDRAAETQYF,TGTGCCAGCAGCCCTAGGGACAGGGCGGCGGAGACCCAGTACTTC
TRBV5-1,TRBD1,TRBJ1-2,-,CASSTGTGKGYGYTF,TGCGCCAGCAGCACCGGGACAGGGAAAGGCTATGGCTACACCTTC
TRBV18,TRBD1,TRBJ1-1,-,CASSPQGDREAFF,TGTGCCAGCTCACCGCAAGGGGACAGGGAAGCTTTCTTT